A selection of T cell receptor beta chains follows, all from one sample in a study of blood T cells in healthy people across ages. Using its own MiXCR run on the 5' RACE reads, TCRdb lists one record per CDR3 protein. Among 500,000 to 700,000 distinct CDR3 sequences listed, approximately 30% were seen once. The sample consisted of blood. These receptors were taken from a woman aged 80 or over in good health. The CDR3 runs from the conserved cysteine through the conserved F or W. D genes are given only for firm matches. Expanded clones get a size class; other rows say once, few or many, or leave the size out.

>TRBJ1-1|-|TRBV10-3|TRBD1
TGTGCCATCTCCGGGACAGGGGGGCGCACTGAAGCTTTCTTT
CAISGTGGRTEAFF
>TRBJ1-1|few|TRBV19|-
TGTGCCAGTAGTACCTGGGGGGAGTCCAACACTGAAGCTTTCTTT
CASSTWGESNTEAFF
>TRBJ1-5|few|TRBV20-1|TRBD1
TGCAGTGCCCCCCGTTACGGGACAGGGTCCGGTCAGCCCCAGCATTTT
CSAPRYGTGSGQPQHF
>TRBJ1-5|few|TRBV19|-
TGTGCCAGCCCGGGAGGGGAGGATCAGCCCCAGCATTTT
CASPGGEDQPQHF
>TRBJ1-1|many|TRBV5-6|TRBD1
TGTGCCAGCAGGGGGACAGGGGGCACTGAAGCTTTCTTT
CASRGTGGTEAFF
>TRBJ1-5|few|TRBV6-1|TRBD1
TGTGCCAGCAACCTGGGACAGGGTAAATGGCCCCAGCATTTT
CASNLGQGKWPQHF
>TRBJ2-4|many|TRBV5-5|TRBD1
TGTGCCAGCAGCCTCCAGGGGGTAGCCAAAAACATTCAGTACTTC
CASSLQGVAKNIQYF
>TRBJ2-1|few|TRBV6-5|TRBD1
TGTACCAGCAGACCCGGGACAGGGGTTCGAGAGCAGTTCTTC
CTSRPGTGVREQFF
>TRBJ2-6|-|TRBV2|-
TGTGCCAGCAGTGAGGGGGCGCTTGGGACCAACGTCCTGACTTTC
CASSEGALGTNVLTF
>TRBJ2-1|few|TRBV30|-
TGTGCCTGGGAGGGGACCCCCGGGTACAATGGGCAGTTCTTC
CAWEGTPGYNGQFF
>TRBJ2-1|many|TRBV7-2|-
TGTGCCAGCAGCTCTACGAGCTGGACTCCTTCCTACAATGAGCAGTTCTTC
CASSSTSWTPSYNEQFF
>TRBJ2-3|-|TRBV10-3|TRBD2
TGTGCCATCAGTGAGGCGTGGACTAGCGGGGGTGCAGATACGCAGTATTTT
CAISEAWTSGGADTQYF
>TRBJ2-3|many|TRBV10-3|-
TGTGCCATCAGTGTTAGGAGGGACACAGATACGCAGTATTTT
CAISVRRDTDTQYF
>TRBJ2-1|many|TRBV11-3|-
TGTGCCAGCAGCTTAGAAGGGCTGGGGAATGAGCAGTTCTTC
CASSLEGLGNEQFF
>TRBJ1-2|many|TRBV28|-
TGTGCCAGCCGGTGGGGGGCGTCGGCTAACTATGGCTACACCTTC
CASRWGASANYGYTF
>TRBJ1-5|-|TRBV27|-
TGTGCCAGCAGCCTTACCTATAGCAATCAGCCCCAGCATTTT
CASSLTYSNQPQHF
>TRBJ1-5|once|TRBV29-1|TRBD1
TGCAGCGTTGCAAGGGGGCAAGAGACCCAGCATTTT
CSVARGQETQHF
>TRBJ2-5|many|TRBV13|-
TGTGCCAGCAGCTTTACAGGGCTTGGAGAGACCCAGTACTTC
CASSFTGLGETQYF
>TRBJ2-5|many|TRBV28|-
TGTGCCAGCACCCTTGGGGGGGGCAGAGAGACCCAGTACTTC
CASTLGGGRETQYF
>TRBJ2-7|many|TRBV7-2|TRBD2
TGTGCCAGCACCAGCAGGCTAGCGGGGACCGAGCAGTACTTC
CASTSRLAGTEQYF
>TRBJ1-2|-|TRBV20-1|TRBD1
TGCAGTGCTATAGGACAGGGATCAGGGTGGCACACCTTC
CSAIGQGSGWHTF
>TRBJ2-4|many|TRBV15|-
TGTGCCACCAGCAGAAGGGTGGACAAAAACATTCAGTACTTC
CATSRRVDKNIQYF
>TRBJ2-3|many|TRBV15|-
TGTGCCACCAGCAGAGGCCTGGGGGGCACAGATACGCAGTATTTT
CATSRGLGGTDTQYF
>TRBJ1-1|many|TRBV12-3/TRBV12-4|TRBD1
TGTGCCAGCAGTTCTCAGGGGGGGGGCACTGAAGCTTTCTTT
CASSSQGGGTEAFF
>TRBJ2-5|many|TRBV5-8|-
TGTGCCAGCAGCTTGGATCGGGGGTCCACGGGGACCCAGTACTTC
CASSLDRGSTGTQYF
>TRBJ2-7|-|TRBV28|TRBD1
TGTGCCAGCAGCCGACCAGGACAGGAGTACTTC
CASSRPGQEYF